This T cell receptor beta chain is from a study of T cell responses to AZD1222 COVID-19 vaccine. About the research overall: Both about-4-week and about-12-week second-dose recipients were combined. Findings and limits, study-wide: CD4 TCRs covered the whole spike, strongest at regions 160-218 and 743-854. Reportedly, nearly half the spike-specific TCRs target unmutated variant regions.

Concerning this clone: Its target is not known.

The germline gives CDR1 MNHEY, CDR2 SVGAGI. Trimming took 4 bases from V and 2 from J, leaving 11 bases between them. The CDR3 covers 14 residues. Libraries were prepared by immunoSEQ multiplex PCR; TCRdb keeps only in-frame clonotypes and omits some of them. Of approximately 100,000 clones detected, around 90% appear once; the ten largest clones hold over 4%. The source is an adult in good health. The sample in question was peripheral blood, obtained on day 0 of AZD1222 vaccination. V gene TRBV6-5 combines with J gene TRBJ1-1, with a possible D match to TRBD1 (5 bases). Written as DNA, the CDR3 is TGTGCCAGCAGTTGGACTCAGGGAAACACTGAAGCTTTCTTT. Its translation is CASSWTQGNTEAFF.